This T cell receptor beta chain was documented in a study of cytomegalovirus exposure and HLA in healthy donors. Study-level results: Earlier analysis looked at TCR beta V segments, and most were productive about 87% or about 30% of the time. CMV serostatus was the only immune exposure information that was available. The investigators catalogued some 150 TCR beta chains as cytomegalovirus-associated.

The PCR used 60 Vbeta and 13 Jbeta primers. The assay was immunoSEQ multiplex PCR, and TCRdb's table has in-frame clones only and misses some. The data show 150,000 to 200,000 clones, roughly 80% seen once. Notes on this clone: Its antigen is undetermined.

The CDR3 consists of 13 residues. V shed 6 bases and J shed 3 bases, with 9 bases lying between them. The germline CDR1 and CDR2 sequences are MNHNS and SASEGT. This sequence joins TRBV6-1 and TRBJ1-5; D is ambiguous. This TCR was recovered from a woman aged 50 to 60 in good health and CMV-seropositive. The sequencing input was PBMCs. The CDR3 here is CASRSGPNQPQHF. CDR3 DNA sequence: TGTGCCAGCAGGTCAGGCCCCAATCAGCCCCAGCATTTT.